Shown below are 18 T cell receptor beta chains from a single sample sequenced in a study of regulatory T cells in long-lasting Graves disease. With iRepertoire HTBI primers and Arm-PCR of CDR3 regions, TCR beta libraries were built. Via MiXCR, TCRdb re-called the multiplex PCR reads, giving one row per CDR3 protein. Among 350,000 to 550,000 distinct CDR3 sequences listed, around 15% were seen once. Time point: newly diagnosed GD, antithyroid drugs for less than 3 months. From PBMCs, RNA was extracted and then used to make the TCR library. These data were also filed under a second study, of T cells in Graves' hyperthyroidism and ophthalmopathy.

The sample was peripheral blood mononuclear cells (PBMCs), taken at new diagnosis, from a patient treated with antithyroid drugs. These receptors came from a woman between 50 and 59 years old with Graves disease.

The CDR3 nucleotides read TGTGCCAGCAGTGTTGGGGGCTCGAGTTCACCCCTCCACTTT. It encodes CASSVGGSSSPLHF. The chain couples TRBV6-1 to TRBJ1-6; D is perhaps TRBD1 (6 bases). The germline CDR1 and CDR2 sequences are MNHNS and SASEGT. The CDR3 covers 14 residues. Trimming cost V 4 bases and J 9 bases, with 13 bases left between them.

This clonotype was observed many times. The chain combines TRBV6-1 with TRBJ1-3; D is unresolved. Looked up from germline, CDR1 is MNHNS and CDR2 is SASEGT. The CDR3 totals 14 residues. V was clipped by 5 bases and J by 0 bases, with 8 bases between them. The CDR3 protein is CASSLQSSGNTIYF. In DNA form, the CDR3 reads TGTGCCAGCAGTCTCCAGAGCTCTGGAAACACCATATATTTT.

The table lists this clonotype with many counts. The rearrangement links TRBV12-3 or TRBV12-4 to TRBJ1-5; D unclear. The CDR3 is made up of 16 amino acids. V lost 1 base and J lost 1, with 11 bases in between. CDR3 DNA: TGTGCCAGCAGTTTAGGTAGGGTACGGAGCAATCAGCCCCAGCATTTT. The encoded protein is CASSLGRVRSNQPQHF.

This clonotype was detected ten times or more. The genes are TRBV7-9 and TRBJ2-7; D may be TRBD2 (5 bases). This CDR3 is built from 13 residues. Germline lookup yields CDR1 SEHNR and CDR2 FQNEAQ (reference sequence). Trimming took off 4 bases at V and 4 bases at J, with 11 bases between the two ends. The CDR3: CASSSSLVYEQYF. Written as DNA, the CDR3 is TGTGCCAGCAGCTCGTCACTAGTATACGAGCAGTACTTC.

This clonotype was observed at least ten times. J is TRBJ1-1 and V is TRBV6-1; TRBD1 agrees at 7 bases. V lost 5 bases, J lost 4 bases, and 7 bases stayed unmatched. Germline V gives CDR1 MNHNS, CDR2 SASEGT. The CDR3 extends over 14 amino acids. CDR3 sequence reads: CASSRTGDGTEAFF. As DNA, the CDR3 is TGTGCCAGCAGTCGCACAGGGGATGGCACTGAAGCTTTCTTT.

In its sample, this clonotype was seen many times. J is TRBJ2-2 and V is TRBV11-2; the D is unclear. Germline CDR1 SGHAT, CDR2 FQNNGV. This CDR3 has 15 amino acids. V dropped 0 bases and J dropped 4 bases, with 9 bases sitting between them. The CDR3 here is CASSLEYGATGELFF. The CDR3 nucleotides are TGTGCCAGCAGCTTAGAGTACGGAGCCACCGGGGAGCTGTTTTTT.

The rearrangement uses TRBV13 and TRBJ2-7, with D tentatively TRBD1 or TRBD2 (8 bases each). Germline CDR1 reads PRHDT; CDR2 reads FYEKMQ (reference sequence). The length of the CDR3 is 15 residues. As DNA, the CDR3 is TGTGCCAGCAGCCCGGGAGGGACAGGAGCCTACGAGCAGTATGTC. Amino acid sequence: CASSPGGTGAYEQYV.

This clonotype was seen repeatedly, ten times or more. The V and J genes are TRBV2 and TRBJ2-1; D is undetermined. V lost 6 bases and J 6 bases, leaving 9 bases between the germline ends. CDR1 and CDR2 from the germline V gene are SNHLY and FYNNEI. The CDR3 extends over 12 amino acids. The CDR3 region is CASRGDSNEQFF. The CDR3 DNA is TGTGCCAGCAGGGGCGATTCCAATGAGCAGTTCTTC.

This clonotype was detected a few times. The gene calls are TRBV6-1 and TRBJ1-5; weak D call: TRBD1 (6 bases). Germline assignment: CDR1 MNHNS and CDR2 SASEGT. The CDR3 extends over 17 amino acids. V was pared by 1 base and J by 0 bases, with 13 bases between. CDR3 in amino acids: CASSEGMGGNSNQPQHF. The CDR3 DNA reads TGTGCCAGCAGTGAAGGCATGGGGGGCAATAGCAATCAGCCCCAGCATTTT.

This clonotype was seen many times. The chain uses TRBV11-2 and TRBJ1-1; D is unresolved. The CDR3 extends over 15 amino acids. The germline gives CDR1 SGHAT, CDR2 FQNNGV. V shed 5 bases and J shed 5 bases, with 18 bases lying between them. CDR3 in amino acids: CASSTRNPVRTEAFF. The CDR3, as DNA: TGTGCCAGCAGCACTAGAAACCCTGTGAGGACTGAAGCTTTCTTT.

V usage is TRBV6-1 and J usage is TRBJ2-2, with TRBD1 matching 11 bases. V shed 1 base and J 4 bases; nucleotides not matched to a gene: 8. In germline, CDR1 is MNHNS, CDR2 SASEGT. The CDR3 contains 18 residues. CDR3 nucleotide sequence: TGTGCCAGCAGTGAAGGGACAGGGGGCTTTTTCGGCACCGGGGAGCTGTTTTTT. This codes for CASSEGTGGFFGTGELFF.

As concerns this clonotype: Compared with germline, one end of the junction differs, possibly owing to a read error. The chain couples TRBV18 to TRBJ2-1; the D gene is possibly TRBD2 (5 bases). This CDR3 has 18 amino acids. Germline values: CDR1 KGHSH, CDR2 LQKENI. The CDR3 nucleotides are TGTGCCAGCTCACCACCTAGCGCAAGTACCGCCATATACAATGAGCAGCTCTTC. Amino acid sequence: CASSPPSASTAIYNEQLF.

This clonotype was seen only a few times. The V gene is TRBV28, the J gene TRBJ2-7, with TRBD1 matching over 7 bases. The ends lost 4 bases at V and 2 bases at J; junction bases unmatched: 11. The CDR3 length is 16 residues. Germline CDR1 MDHEN, CDR2 SYDVKM. For the CDR3, the DNA is TGTGCCAGCAGTTCGCCGGGGACAGCTAGTACCTACGAGCAGTACTTC. It translates to CASSSPGTASTYEQYF.

The V gene is TRBV29-1, the J gene TRBJ1-2; D unclear. Deletions cut 7 bases from V and 3 bases from J, with 12 bases between. Germline V gene sequence: CDR1 SQVTM, CDR2 ANQGSEA. The CDR3 is made up of 12 amino acids. The CDR3 nucleotides are TGCAGCGCGGAAGGCGGAGACTATGGCTACACCTTC. Translation: CSAEGGDYGYTF. Looking up the rest from reference TRBV29-1 and TRBJ1-2 gives the full variable domain: SAVISQKPSRDICQRGTSLTIQCQVDSQVTMMFWYRQQPGQSLTLIATANQGSEATYESGFVIDKFPISRPNLTFSTLTVSNMSPEDSSIYLCSAEGGDYGYTFGSGTRLTVV.

In regard to this clonotype: A read error is possible here, since a much larger clone lies one base away. The genes are TRBV5-1 and TRBJ2-1; weak D call: TRBD2 (6 bases). In germline, CDR1 is SGHRS, CDR2 YFSETQ. CDR3 length equals 15 residues. The CDR3 nucleotides are TGCGTCAGCAGAACCGTCGGGAGTCCCGTGAATGAGCAGTTCTTC. Translation gives CVSRTVGSPVNEQFF.

This clonotype was detected many times. The chain has TRBV2 and TRBJ2-7; D is uncertain. CDR1 SNHLY and CDR2 FYNNEI come from the germline V gene. Trimming left V 6 bases short and J 2 bases short, with 8 bases between. This CDR3 has 12 residues. CDR3 bases: TGTGCCAGCAGGATCGATGCCTACGAGCAGTACTTC. Translation gives CASRIDAYEQYF.

Concerning this clonotype itself: This sequence may be a read error, since a much larger clone differs from it by one base. The chain employs TRBV20-1 and TRBJ2-7; 8 bases are a match to TRBD2. This CDR3 spans 15 amino acids. With V trimmed by 6 bases and J by 0 bases, 10 bases remained unmatched. Germline CDR1 and CDR2: DFQATT and SNEGSKA (reference sequence). The CDR3 reads CSAPRAGGDSYEQYF. The CDR3, as DNA: TGCAGTGCGCCGAGGGCGGGGGGTGACTCCTACGAGCAGTACTTC.

Only a few counts were recorded for this clonotype. The V gene is TRBV5-5, the J gene TRBJ2-1; 14 bases match TRBD2. The CDR3 extends over 18 amino acids. Unmatched junction bases numbered 11, after V lost 4 bases and J lost 5 bases. Germline values: CDR1 SGHKS, CDR2 YYEKEE (reference sequence). DNA for the CDR3: TGTGCCAGCAGCGCGGGACTAGCGGGAGAGAAGTCTCACAATGAGCAGTTCTTC. Residues: CASSAGLAGEKSHNEQFF.